The 5 T cell receptor beta chains below come from one sample, sequenced in a study of control samples from healthy donors and cancer patients. The data were produced by immunoSEQ multiplex PCR, yet TCRdb's version contains in-frame clones alone and is incomplete. The table lists about 160,000 clones, roughly 93% of them singletons, with under 7% in the top ten. Sequenced material: blood. The receptors shown here come from a man aged 18 to 30 in good health.

This clone has a single count. CDR3 protein: CASSPSTVWQETQYF. CDR3 nucleotide sequence: TGTGCCAGCAGCCCGTCGACCGTCTGGCAAGAGACCCAGTACTTC. The chain employs TRBV11-1 and TRBJ2-5; no clear D gene. The CDR3 is 15 amino acids. In germline, CDR1 is SGHAT, CDR2 FQDESV (reference sequence). V was trimmed by 5 bases and J by 2 bases, leaving 15 bases between them.

The gene calls are TRBV23-1 and TRBJ1-1; TRBD1 might be the D (5 bases). TRBV23-1 is classed as an ORF, of uncertain function. The CDR3 covers 13 residues. V gave up 0 bases and J gave up 7 bases, with 9 bases separating them. For the CDR3, the DNA is TGCGCCAGCAGTCAATCGAGGGACTATGAAGCTTTCTTT. The encoded protein is CASSQSRDYEAFF.

V usage is TRBV6-5 and J usage is TRBJ2-2, with a weak D call TRBD2 (6 bases). CDR3 length equals 15 residues. Trimming pared 6 bases from V and 4 bases from J, leaving 15 bases between. Germline assignment: CDR1 MNHEY and CDR2 SVGAGI. The CDR3 DNA is TGTGCCAGCAGGGCTAGCGCCTGGGGCACCGGGGAGCTGTTTTTT. Amino acid sequence: CASRASAWGTGELFF.

The V call is TRBV2, the J call TRBJ1-2; unclear D gene. V dropped 8 bases and J dropped 6 bases, with 10 bases sitting between them. This CDR3 spans 11 amino acids. The germline CDR1 and CDR2 sequences are SNHLY and FYNNEI. As DNA, the CDR3 is TGTGCCAGCGGAGGGCTCCATGGCTACACCTTC. Translated: CASGGLHGYTF.

The rearrangement links TRBV6-1 to TRBJ2-1, with no clear D. V gave up 2 bases and J gave up 8 bases, with 10 bases separating them. Germline V gene lookup returns CDR1 MNHNS and CDR2 SASEGT. The CDR3 contains 13 residues. CDR3 sequence (DNA): TGTGCCAGCAGTGAAATTTCGTTGGATGAGCAGTTCTTC. Translated: CASSEISLDEQFF.